The T cell receptor beta chain under discussion was sequenced for a study of cytomegalovirus exposure and HLA in healthy donors (dated by TCRdb to the late 2010s). As for the study more broadly: An earlier analysis of 587 of the donors reported over 250 Gb of sequence data and 117 million unique TCR beta sequences obtained from 180 million or so T cells. Roughly 300 gigabases of sequencing data and around 80 million unique TCR sequences made up an early release that covered nearly 650 HLA-typed donors. Of the roughly 400 genotyped donors, around 81% fell in the genetic ancestry cluster associated with self-reported Caucasian donors. The study aimed to test whether signatures of past pathogen exposure could be identified by cataloging public T cell receptors. The study used immunosequencing to profile the T cell repertoires of approximately 640 subjects and linked those repertoires to cytomegalovirus serostatus. Besides the first cohort of roughly 660 subjects, a separate validation cohort made up of around 120 different subjects was used. To predict cytomegalovirus infection status, the study combined high-throughput TCR immunosequencing, statistical association of individual TCRs with disease status, and machine learning. In a later analysis, previously published TCR beta repertoires from several hundred donors were re-analyzed and high-resolution HLA genotyping was added so that TCR occurrence patterns could be studied. The later analysis used no new phenotypic data to find candidate immune exposures, relying instead on TCR beta sequences and their occurrence across donors. An earlier analysis of 587 of the donors used high-throughput TCR beta sequencing to judge whether each TCR beta V gene segment behaved as functional or pseudogenic. Donor age, sex, ethnicity and CMV serostatus were compiled alongside the repertoire data. A later genetic analysis used genome-wide SNP genotypes for about 55% of the 666 donors, treating that subset as a discovery cohort. All discovery cohort repertoires had been generated using a single sequencing platform. Both class I and class II loci were covered by HLA typing, at four-digit resolution. The number of typed donors differed by locus: roughly 629-640 for A, B, C, DRB1 and DQB1; 500 to 550 for DQA1; over 600 for DPA1; and around 450 for DPB1. Roughly 5 DR-DQ haplotypes were treated as single units for association and clustering because of strong linkage in the cohort. Among around 400 genotyped donors of the cohort, an average of roughly 230,000 unique TCR beta nucleotide sequences was sequenced per donor, of which about 19% were non-productive.

What the authors observed across the whole study: Because counts were too low, roughly 18 rarely observed V segments, including chromosome 9 orphons, were left out of the earlier analysis of a few hundred of the donors. Cytomegalovirus status was reported to be diagnosed by the classifier with high specificity and sensitivity in both the original and validation cohorts. Sequencing depth was assumed to be roughly uniform across donors in the presence/absence analyses, though that assumption may not hold. In a later analysis, some 18,000 TCR beta sequences were associated with specific HLA alleles at a false discovery rate of 0.05. For the cohort, immune exposure information was limited to CMV serostatus. Some IMGT-functional V segments, including TRBV6-2 and TRBV6-3, could not be distinguished by the 87-base-pair reads and were therefore excluded. When HLA alleles, especially DR and DQ, strongly co-occurred, TCR associations were difficult to assign to individual alleles. Most TCR sequences were seen in very few donors, while some public TCRs were found in many individuals. A further reported finding was that TCR beta sequences accurately predicted the HLA-A and HLA-B alleles for most subjects in the first cohort. This cohort had only TCR beta chains sequenced, and the lack of alpha or paired-chain data limited which features could be detected. HLA typing was unavailable for some donors at each locus, so association tests used only the typed subset. A later analysis reported that several top co-occurrence clusters appeared linked to parvovirus B19, influenza, CMV and Epstein-Barr virus. A later genetic analysis associated a missense DCLRE1C variant with V-gene and J-gene trimming of TCR beta chains, and an independent cohort replicated the association. In an earlier analysis of several hundred of the donors, most TCR beta V segments were observed in productive rearrangements about 87% or about 30% of the time, broadly matching IMGT annotations. A later genetic analysis reported fewer N-insertions in productive TCRs among donors in an Asian-associated ancestry cluster than the roughly 650-donor mean. The study listed approximately 150 TCR beta chains as associated with cytomegalovirus. A later analysis found that most CMV-associated TCR beta chains appeared HLA-restricted, with HLA associations seemingly driven largely by CMV exposure. In vitro tests confirmed that three of the cytomegalovirus-associated TCR beta chains recognize cytomegalovirus antigens. A later analysis found that TCR association rates varied across HLA loci, with DRB1 alleles showing the most associated TCRs and HLA-C alleles the fewest. Correlated functional status among segregating V segments might reflect linkage disequilibrium, but an unknown experimental factor could not be ruled out. The sequencing pipeline was judged likely to have produced a cluster of highly shared sequence variants as a technical artifact. It was suggested by the authors that the approach could potentially be generalized to other disease states and immunological phenotypes. In a later analysis, HLA-associated TCR beta chains showed more clonal expansion and lower generation probabilities than non-associated chains that were equally common.

The library came from the immunoSEQ multiplex PCR assay. A mixture of 60 forward primers for TCR Vbeta segments and 13 reverse primers for TCR Jbeta segments was used in the multiplex PCR. Amplification of the CDR3 region of rearranged TCR beta genes was performed with a multiplex PCR assay on genomic DNA. On the Illumina HiSeq System, the amplified TCR beta libraries were sequenced as 87-base-pair reads. On the authors' methods: A later analysis counted about 80 million unique TCR beta chains across the 700 or so repertoires, and around 9.9 million of these chains were shared by at least two donors. Raw reads were error-corrected and collapsed into unique sequences with a nearest-neighbor algorithm that merged closely related sequences to remove PCR and sequencing errors. To assign V, D and J gene segments, CDR3 sequences were aligned to IMGT reference sequences. For a sequence to be retained, at least a six-nucleotide match to both a V gene segment and a J gene segment was required. Rearrangements were called productive when the CDR3 lacked stop codons and stayed in frame with V and J; all others were non-productive. Following IMGT convention, CDR3 was defined as the stretch from the second conserved V-encoded cysteine up to the conserved J-encoded phenylalanine. The earlier analysis of approximately 500 of the donors excluded sequences that lacked an unambiguous match to a single V gene segment. An earlier analysis of approximately 590 of the donors called V segments functional above 56.7% productive rearrangements and segregating when the between-donor standard deviation exceeded 5%. A statistical classification framework was built to diagnose cytomegalovirus status from the catalog of TCR beta chain sequences. In a later analysis, V and J genes were assigned by comparing TCR nucleotide sequences against IMGT/GENE-DB human TR gene sequences. A later analysis assigned CDR3 sequences and most-parsimonious VDJ recombination scenarios with the TCRdist pipeline. A later analysis defined each TCR beta chain by its CDR3 amino acid sequence plus V-gene family, and excluded reads lacking a unique V-gene family. In a later analysis, fewer than 600 highly shared, low-generation-probability nucleotide sequences were removed to address suspected cross-contamination and a sequencing artifact. In a later analysis, a clonal expansion index for each public chain was calculated from normalized within-repertoire ranks of inferred template counts. In a later analysis, generation probabilities were computed using a VDJ recombination model fitted to out-of-frame rearrangements, and the results were checked against IGoR. In a later analysis, TCR-TCR, TCR-HLA and TCR-CMV co-occurrence was scored with hypergeometric tests, and a repertoire-size bias correction was applied to TCR pairs. False discovery rates were estimated in a later analysis by permuting HLA or CMV assignments 20 times. In a later analysis, co-occurring TCRs were grouped with DBSCAN, and TCRdist sequence similarity was added when clustering was performed within HLA-allele-positive subsets. Co-occurrence clustering excluded repertoires with fewer than 30,000 or more than 120,000 public chains, plus five with anomalous nucleotide sharing. TCRdb obtained this table from immuneACCESS and retained in-frame rearrangements with V and J assigned. These tables miss some clones; where compared with another copy, unresolved V genes account for less than half of the shortfall, and the remainder is unexplained. The V and J calls and clone size come from that table; D and trimming were worked out from the DNA. The sample table records about 120,000 clones; approximately 79% of these occur just once. About 4% of the sample goes to the ten largest clones.

The trim is 11 bases for V and 10 bases for J, with a gap of 29 bases between the germline ends. The germline V gene specifies MNHNS as CDR1 and SASEGT as CDR2. The CDR3, from cysteine to phenylalanine, totals 15 residues. The only DNA kept is the CDR3, 45 bases in frame from the first base. As to this clone: Its antigen remains undetermined. Base-call qualities are not available, and no considerably larger clone is one nucleotide away.

The cohort comprised some 700 healthy bone marrow donors. Cohort members were all nominally healthy when sampled, although unrecorded immune exposures were likely present. The donor tested CMV seronegative, placing the donor among the approximately 360 seronegative members of the cohort. A peripheral blood sample was collected from each donor, and TCR beta sequencing was performed on peripheral blood mononuclear cells. Genomic DNA extraction from the blood cell samples was performed with the Qiagen DNeasy Blood Extraction Kit. The rearranged segments are TRBV6-1 and TRBJ1-1, with TRBD1 perhaps the D gene, on 5 matching bases. The TCR was taken from a man aged 30 to 45 in good health and CMV-seronegative. The specimen sequenced was PBMCs. The nucleotide sequence is given as TGTGCCGCGACAGTCGGGTACCCTGGTAGACTGGGAGCTTTCTTT. Its amino acids are CAATVGYPGRLGAFF.